The 5 T cell receptor beta chains below come from one sample, sequenced in a study of blood T cell repertoires in COVID-19. Some clones are missing from TCRdb's copy, which holds only in-frame ones; the method was immunoSEQ multiplex PCR. The sample lists more than 250,000 clones, roughly nine tenths occurring once. Sequenced input: PBMCs or T cells enriched from blood (not recorded which). The receptors come from a woman in her thirties who had recovered from COVID-19.

The chain is built from TRBV21-1 and TRBJ1-1; the DNA was not compared with TRBD1, the D call given in the table. TRBV21-1 is listed as a pseudogene. This CDR3 has 13 residues. CDR3 loop: CASIITVGGTAFF. The CDR3 nucleotides are TGTGCCAGCATCATTACGGTAGGGGGCACGGCTTTCTTT.

V usage is TRBV9 and J usage is TRBJ2-7, with 7 bases aligning to TRBD1. Germline-derived CDR1 and CDR2 are SGDLS and YYNGEE. The CDR3 covers 15 residues. Trimming removed 4 bases from V and 3 bases from J; junction bases left unmatched: 10. CDR3 nucleotide sequence: TGTGCCAGCAGCCTGAGGGGGCAGGGACACTACGAGCAGTACTTC. Its translation: CASSLRGQGHYEQYF. The complete variable domain, with remaining parts taken from reference TRBV9 and TRBJ2-7, reads DSGVTQTPKHLITATGQRVTLRCSPRSGDLSVYWYQQSLDQGLQFLIQYYNGEERAKGNILERFSAQQFPDLHSELNLSSLELGDSALYFCASSLRGQGHYEQYFGPGTRLTVT.

This chain joins TRBV30 and TRBJ1-4; 10 nucleotides align to TRBD1. CDR1 GTSNPN and CDR2 SVGIG come from the germline V gene (reference sequence). Trimming took 5 bases from V and 5 from J; bases not matched to a gene: 2. The CDR3 spans 13 residues. Here the CDR3 reads CAWGGQGNEKLFF. In nucleotides, the CDR3 is TGTGCCTGGGGGGGACAGGGGAATGAAAAACTGTTTTTT.

V usage is TRBV5-4 and J usage is TRBJ2-5; TRBD2 aligns across 10 bases. The germline gives CDR1 SGHNT, CDR2 YYREEE (reference sequence). V dropped 0 bases and J dropped 1; count of bases not matched to a gene: 3. The CDR3 runs to 16 residues. CDR3 DNA sequence: TGTGCCAGCAGCTTGGGCCAGCGGGAGGGCCAAGAGACCCAGTACTTC. It yields the protein CASSLGQREGQETQYF.

J is TRBJ2-1 and V is TRBV11-3, with 7 bases aligning to TRBD2. CDR3 length: 17 residues. With V trimmed by 5 bases and J by 0 bases, 10 bases remained unmatched. Germline CDR1 and CDR2: SGHNT and YENEEA. The CDR3 nucleotides read TGTGCCAGCAGCCCAGAGGCGGGAGCCACCTCCTACAATGAGCAGTTCTTC. This sequence encodes CASSPEAGATSYNEQFF.